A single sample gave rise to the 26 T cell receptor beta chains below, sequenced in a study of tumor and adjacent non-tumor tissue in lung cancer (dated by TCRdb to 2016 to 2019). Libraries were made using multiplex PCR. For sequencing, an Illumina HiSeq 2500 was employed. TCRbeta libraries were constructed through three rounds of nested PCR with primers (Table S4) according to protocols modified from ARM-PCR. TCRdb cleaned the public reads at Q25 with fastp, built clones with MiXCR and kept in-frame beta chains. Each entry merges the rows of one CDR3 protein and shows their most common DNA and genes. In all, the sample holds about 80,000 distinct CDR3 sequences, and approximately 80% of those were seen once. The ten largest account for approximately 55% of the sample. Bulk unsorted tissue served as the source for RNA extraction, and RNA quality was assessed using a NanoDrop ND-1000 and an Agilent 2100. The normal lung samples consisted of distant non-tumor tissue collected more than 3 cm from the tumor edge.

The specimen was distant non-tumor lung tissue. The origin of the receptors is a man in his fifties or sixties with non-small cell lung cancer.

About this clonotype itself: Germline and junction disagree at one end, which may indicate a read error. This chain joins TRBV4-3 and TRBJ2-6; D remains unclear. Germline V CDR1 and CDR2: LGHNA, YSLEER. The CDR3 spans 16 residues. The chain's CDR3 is CDSSQEAVSGPNVLTF. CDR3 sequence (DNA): TGCGACAGCAGCCAAGAGGCGGTGTCTGGGCCGAACGTCCTGACTTTC.

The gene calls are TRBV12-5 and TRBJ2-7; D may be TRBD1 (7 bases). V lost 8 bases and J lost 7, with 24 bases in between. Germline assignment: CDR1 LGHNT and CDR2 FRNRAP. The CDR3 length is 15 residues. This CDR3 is CASSLRQGGDGEQYF. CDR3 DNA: TGTGCTAGTAGTCTCAGACAGGGAGGTGACGGGGAGCAGTACTTC.

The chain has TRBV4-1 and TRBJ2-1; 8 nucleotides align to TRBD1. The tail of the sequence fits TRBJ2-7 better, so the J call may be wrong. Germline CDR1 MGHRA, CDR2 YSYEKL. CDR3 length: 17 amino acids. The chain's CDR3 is CASSQDRGPRGQGEQYF. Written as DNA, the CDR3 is TGCGCCAGCAGCCAAGATCGAGGCCCCAGGGGGCAGGGTGAGCAGTACTTC.

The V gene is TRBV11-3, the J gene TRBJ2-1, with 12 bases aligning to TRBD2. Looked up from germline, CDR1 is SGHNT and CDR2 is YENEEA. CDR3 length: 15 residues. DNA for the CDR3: TGTGTCAGTACCCCAGCTAGCGGGGGGGCCCACGAGCAGTTCTTC. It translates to CVSTPASGGAHEQFF.

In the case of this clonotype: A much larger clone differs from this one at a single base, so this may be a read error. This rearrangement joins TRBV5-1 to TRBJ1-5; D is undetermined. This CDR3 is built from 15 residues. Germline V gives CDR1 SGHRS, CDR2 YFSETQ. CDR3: CASSLDPVSNQSQHF. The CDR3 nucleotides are TGCGCCAGCAGCTTGGATCCGGTGTCCAATCAGTCCCAGCATTTT.

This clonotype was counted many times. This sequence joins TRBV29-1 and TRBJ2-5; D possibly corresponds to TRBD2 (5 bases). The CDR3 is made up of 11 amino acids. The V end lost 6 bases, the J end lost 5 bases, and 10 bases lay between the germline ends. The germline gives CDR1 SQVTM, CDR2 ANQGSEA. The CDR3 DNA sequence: TGCAGCGTGGAACCGGGGGAGACCCAGTACTTC. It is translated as CSVEPGETQYF.

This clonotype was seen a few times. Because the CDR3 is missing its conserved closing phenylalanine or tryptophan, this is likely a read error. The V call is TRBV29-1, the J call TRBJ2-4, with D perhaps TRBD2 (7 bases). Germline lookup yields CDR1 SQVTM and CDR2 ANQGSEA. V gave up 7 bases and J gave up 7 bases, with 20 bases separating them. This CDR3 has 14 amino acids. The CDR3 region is CSGEGGGVGNIQYL. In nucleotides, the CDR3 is TGCAGCGGGGAGGGTGGGGGCGTCGGGAACATTCAGTACCTC.

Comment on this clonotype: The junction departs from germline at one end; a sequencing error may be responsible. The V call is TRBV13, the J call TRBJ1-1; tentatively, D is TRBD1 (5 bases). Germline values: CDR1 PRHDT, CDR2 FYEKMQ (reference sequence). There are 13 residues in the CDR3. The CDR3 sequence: CASGLGRGTEAFF. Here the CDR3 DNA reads TGTGCCAGCGGCTTGGGGCGAGGAACTGAAGCTTTCTTT.

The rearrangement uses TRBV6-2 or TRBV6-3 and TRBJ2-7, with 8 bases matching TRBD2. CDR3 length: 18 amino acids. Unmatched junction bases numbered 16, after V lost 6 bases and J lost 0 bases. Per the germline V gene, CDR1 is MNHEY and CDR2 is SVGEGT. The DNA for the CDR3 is TGTGCCAGCAGCCAGAGGCTGGTACTAGCGGCTCCCTCCTACGAGCAGTACTTC. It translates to CASSQRLVLAAPSYEQYF.

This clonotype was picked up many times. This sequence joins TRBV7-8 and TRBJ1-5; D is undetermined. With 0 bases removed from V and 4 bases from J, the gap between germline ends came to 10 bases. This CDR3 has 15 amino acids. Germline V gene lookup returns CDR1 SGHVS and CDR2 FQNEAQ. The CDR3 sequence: CASSLALTGNQPQHF. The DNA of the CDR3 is TGTGCCAGCAGCTTAGCGCTTACGGGGAATCAGCCCCAGCATTTT.

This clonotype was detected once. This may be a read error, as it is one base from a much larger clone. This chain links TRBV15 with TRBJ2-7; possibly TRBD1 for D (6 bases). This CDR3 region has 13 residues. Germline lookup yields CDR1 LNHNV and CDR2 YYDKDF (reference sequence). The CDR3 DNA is TGTACCACCAGCAGAGGGGGAGAATACGAGCAGTACTTC. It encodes CTTSRGGEYEQYF.

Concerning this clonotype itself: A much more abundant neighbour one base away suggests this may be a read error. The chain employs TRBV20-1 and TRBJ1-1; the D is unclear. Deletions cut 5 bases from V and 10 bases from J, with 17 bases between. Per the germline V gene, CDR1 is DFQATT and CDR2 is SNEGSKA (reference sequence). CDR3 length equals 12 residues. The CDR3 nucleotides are TGCAGTGCTCGCAAATCCGGCAGTGTAGCTTTCTTT. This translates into CSARKSGSVAFF.

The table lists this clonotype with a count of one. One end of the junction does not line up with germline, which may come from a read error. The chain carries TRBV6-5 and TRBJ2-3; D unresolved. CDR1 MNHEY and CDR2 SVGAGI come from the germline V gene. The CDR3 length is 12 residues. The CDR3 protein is CANSAGTVTQYF. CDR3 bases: TGTGCAAACAGCGCAGGCACAGTTACGCAGTATTTT.

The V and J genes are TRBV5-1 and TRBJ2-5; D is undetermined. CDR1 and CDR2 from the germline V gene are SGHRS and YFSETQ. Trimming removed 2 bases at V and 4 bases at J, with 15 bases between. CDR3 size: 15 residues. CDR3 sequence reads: CASSFQDGNGETQYF. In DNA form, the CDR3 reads TGCGCCAGCAGCTTCCAGGACGGTAATGGAGAGACCCAGTACTTC.

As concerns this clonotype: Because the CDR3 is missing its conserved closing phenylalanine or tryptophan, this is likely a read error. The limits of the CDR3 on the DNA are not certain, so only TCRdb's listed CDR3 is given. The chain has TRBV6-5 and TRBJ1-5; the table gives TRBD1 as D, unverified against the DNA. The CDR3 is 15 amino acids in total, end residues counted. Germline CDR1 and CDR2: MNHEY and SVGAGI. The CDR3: CASSYLQGINQPQHL.

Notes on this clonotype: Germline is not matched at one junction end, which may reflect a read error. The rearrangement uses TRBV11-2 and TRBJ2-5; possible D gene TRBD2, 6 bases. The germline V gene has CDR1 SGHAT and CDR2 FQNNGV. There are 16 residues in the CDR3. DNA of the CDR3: TGTGCCAGCAGCTCCACAATGGAGGGGCCAAAGAAGACCCGGTACTTC. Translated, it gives CASSSTMEGPKKTRYF.

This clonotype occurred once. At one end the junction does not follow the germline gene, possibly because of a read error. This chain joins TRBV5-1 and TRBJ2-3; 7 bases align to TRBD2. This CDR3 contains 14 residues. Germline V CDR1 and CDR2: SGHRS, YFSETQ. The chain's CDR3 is CASSLASGTGTQYF. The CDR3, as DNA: TGCGCCAGCAGCTTGGCTAGCGGCACAGGTACGCAGTATTTT.

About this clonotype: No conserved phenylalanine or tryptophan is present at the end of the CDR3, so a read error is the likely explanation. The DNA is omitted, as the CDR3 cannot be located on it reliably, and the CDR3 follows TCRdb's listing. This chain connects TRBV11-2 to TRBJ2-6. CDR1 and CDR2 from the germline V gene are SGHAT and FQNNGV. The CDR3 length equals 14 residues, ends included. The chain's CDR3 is CVSSPISGANILTI.

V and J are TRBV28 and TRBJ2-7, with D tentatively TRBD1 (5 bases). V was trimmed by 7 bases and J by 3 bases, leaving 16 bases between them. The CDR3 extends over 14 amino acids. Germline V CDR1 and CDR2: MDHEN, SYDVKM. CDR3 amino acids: CASTSPGKVYEQYF. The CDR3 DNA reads TGTGCCAGCACCTCACCAGGGAAAGTCTACGAGCAGTACTTC.

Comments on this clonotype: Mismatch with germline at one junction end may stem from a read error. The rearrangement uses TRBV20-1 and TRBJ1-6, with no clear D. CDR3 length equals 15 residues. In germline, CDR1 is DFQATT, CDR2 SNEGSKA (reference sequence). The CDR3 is CSARDTRRYNSPLHF. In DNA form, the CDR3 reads TGCAGTGCCAGAGATACGAGACGGTATAACTCACCCCTCCACTTT.

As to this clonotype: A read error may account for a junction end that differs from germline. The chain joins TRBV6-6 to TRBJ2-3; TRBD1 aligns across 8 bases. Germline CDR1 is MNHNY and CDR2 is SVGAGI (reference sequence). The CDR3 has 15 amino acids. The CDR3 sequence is CAGSITGGRTDTQYF. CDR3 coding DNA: TGTGCCGGCAGTATTACAGGGGGTAGGACAGATACACAATATTTT.

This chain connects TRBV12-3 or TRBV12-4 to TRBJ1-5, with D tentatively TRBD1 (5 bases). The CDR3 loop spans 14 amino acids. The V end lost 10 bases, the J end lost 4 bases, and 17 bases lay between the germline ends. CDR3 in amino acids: CAISLRRGNQPQHF. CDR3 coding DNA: TGTGCCATTAGTTTACGTAGGGGAAATCAGCCCCAGCATTTT.

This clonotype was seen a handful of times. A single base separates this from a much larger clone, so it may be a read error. CDR3 sequence (DNA): TGTGCCAGCAGCCAAGAAGGCGGCTACGCCTTC. It specifies CASSQEGGYAF. This chain connects TRBV4-2 to TRBJ1-2, with unresolved D. This CDR3 has 11 residues. Germline assignment: CDR1 LGHNA and CDR2 YNFKEQ.

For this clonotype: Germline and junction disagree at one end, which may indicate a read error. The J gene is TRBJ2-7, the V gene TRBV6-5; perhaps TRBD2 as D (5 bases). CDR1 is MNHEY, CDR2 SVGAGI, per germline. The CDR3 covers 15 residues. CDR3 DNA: TGTGCCAGCGGCAATGTGGGAGTCACTCACTACGAGCGGTACTTC. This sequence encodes CASGNVGVTHYERYF.

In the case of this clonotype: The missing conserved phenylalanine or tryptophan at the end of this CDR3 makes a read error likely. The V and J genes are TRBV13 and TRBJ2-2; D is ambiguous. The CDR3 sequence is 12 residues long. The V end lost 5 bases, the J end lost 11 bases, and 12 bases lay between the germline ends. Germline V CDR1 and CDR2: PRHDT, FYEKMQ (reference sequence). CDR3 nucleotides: TGTGCCAGCAGCCGGCCGGCTGGTGAGCTGTTTCTT. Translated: CASSRPAGELFL.

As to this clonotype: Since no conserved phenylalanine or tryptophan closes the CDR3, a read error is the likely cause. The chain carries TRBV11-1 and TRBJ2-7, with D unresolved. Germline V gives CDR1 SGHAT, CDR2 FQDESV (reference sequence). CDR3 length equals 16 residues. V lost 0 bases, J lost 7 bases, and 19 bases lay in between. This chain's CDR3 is CASSLAIRDNSDEQYI. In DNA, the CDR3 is TGTGCCAGCAGCTTAGCGATTCGTGACAACTCCGATGAGCAGTACATC.